This TCR beta chain was identified during a study of cytomegalovirus exposure and HLA in healthy donors. Study at large: As an earlier analysis found, about 200 million T cells yielded around 110 million unique TCR beta sequences.

60 Vbeta and 13 Jbeta primers were used in PCR. Sequencing used immunoSEQ multiplex PCR; TCRdb keeps in-frame clones, though not all of them. In total, the table holds tens of thousands of clones. With regard to this clone: What it binds is unknown.

CDR1 SGHAT and CDR2 FQNNGV come from the germline V gene. Trimming removed 5 bases at V and 4 bases at J, with 5 bases between. This CDR3 has 11 amino acids. Study results and caveats: Relative to the approximately 700-donor mean, N-insertions were reportedly fewer in an Asian-associated ancestry cluster in a later analysis.

The clonotype was recovered from an older woman in good health and CMV-seropositive. J is TRBJ2-5 and V is TRBV11-2; tentative D call: TRBD1 (5 bases). Sequencing input: PBMCs. CDR3 loop: CASSQGETQYF. The CDR3 nucleotides read TGTGCCAGCAGCCAGGGAGAGACCCAGTACTTC.